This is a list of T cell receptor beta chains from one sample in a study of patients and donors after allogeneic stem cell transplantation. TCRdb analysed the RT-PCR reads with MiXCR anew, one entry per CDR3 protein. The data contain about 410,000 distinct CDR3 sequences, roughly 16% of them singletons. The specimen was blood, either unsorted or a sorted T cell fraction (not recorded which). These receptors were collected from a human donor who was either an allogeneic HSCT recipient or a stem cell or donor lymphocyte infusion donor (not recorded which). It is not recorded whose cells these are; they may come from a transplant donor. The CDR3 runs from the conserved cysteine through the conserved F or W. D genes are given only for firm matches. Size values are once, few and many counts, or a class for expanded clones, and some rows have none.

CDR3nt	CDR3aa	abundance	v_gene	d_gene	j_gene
TGTGCCATCAGTGAGGCGAGCGGGGGGGGTAGTCTTGATACGCAGTATTTT	CAISEASGGGSLDTQYF	.	TRBV10-3	TRBD2	TRBJ2-3
TGCAGCGTCCAAACCGGGACAGGGGGCACTGAAGCTTTCTTT	CSVQTGTGGTEAFF	.	TRBV29-1	TRBD1	TRBJ1-1
TGTGCCAGCAGCGTAGGGGGCAGAACTAATTCACCCCTCCACTTT	CASSVGGRTNSPLHF	few	TRBV9	.	TRBJ1-6
TGTGCCAGCAGCTCGACAGGGAATGGGGGTGGCTACACCTTC	CASSSTGNGGGYTF	many	TRBV7-3	TRBD1	TRBJ1-2
TGTGCCAGTAGTATGGCCGGGATCGGCGGGGAGCTGTTTTTT	CASSMAGIGGELFF	few	TRBV19	.	TRBJ2-2
TGTGCCAGCAGTGAGGACTACTATGGCTACACCTTC	CASSEDYYGYTF	few	TRBV2	.	TRBJ1-2
TGTGCCAGCAGCTTACTATCCGGGGGCACTGAAGCTTTCTTT	CASSLLSGGTEAFF	many	TRBV5-5	.	TRBJ1-1
TGCGCCAGCAGCTTGGCCGTGAAGGGGGACACTGAAGTTTTCTTT	CASSLAVKGDTEVFF	few	TRBV5-1	.	TRBJ1-1
TGTGCCAGCAGCCAAGGACAGGGAAGATCTGGGGCCAACGTCCTGACTTTC	CASSQGQGRSGANVLTF	.	TRBV3-1	TRBD1	TRBJ2-6
TGCGCCAGCAGCCCTGGGACAGGGCTTCCAGATACGCAGTATTTT	CASSPGTGLPDTQYF	many	TRBV5-1	TRBD1	TRBJ2-3
TGCAGTGCTAGAGTGATGGATGAGCAGTTCTTC	CSARVMDEQFF	.	TRBV20-1	.	TRBJ2-1
TGTGCCAGCAGCCAAGAGCCGGTCTCTGGGGCCAACGTCCTGACTTTC	CASSQEPVSGANVLTF	many	TRBV14	.	TRBJ2-6
TGCGCCAGCAGCTTTAGCGGGAGGGATTCCTCCTACAATGAGCAGTTCTTC	CASSFSGRDSSYNEQFF	many	TRBV5-1	TRBD2	TRBJ2-1
TGTGCCAGCAGCGTAGCTGGGGGGCTCACAGATACGCAGTATTTT	CASSVAGGLTDTQYF	.	TRBV9	.	TRBJ2-3
TGTGCCAGCAGCCAAGATCTGACCGAGACCCAGTACTTC	CASSQDLTETQYF	.	TRBV4-2	.	TRBJ2-5
TGCGCCAGCAGCTTGGAGGGGAGTAGGGATCAGCCCCAGCATTTT	CASSLEGSRDQPQHF	few	TRBV5-1	.	TRBJ1-5
TGTGCCAGCAGCCCTCCCCCCGGCCACTCTGGGGCCAACGTCCTGACTTTC	CASSPPPGHSGANVLTF	few	TRBV9	.	TRBJ2-6
TGTGCCAGCACCCGAGGGGGTGGGGGCAAGCCCCAGCATTTT	CASTRGGGGKPQHF	few	TRBV12-3/TRBV12-4	.	TRBJ1-5
TGTGCCAGCGCAGCGTTGAGCGGGGAGGAGACCCAGTACTTC	CASAALSGEETQYF	.	TRBV4-2	TRBD2	TRBJ2-5
TGTGCCAGCAGCCAAGACCAGAGAGGCTACACCTTC	CASSQDQRGYTF	few	TRBV3-1	.	TRBJ1-2
TGTGCCAGCAGCTTTACCGGGACAGGGAGGACCGGGGAGCTGTTTTTT	CASSFTGTGRTGELFF	few	TRBV7-9	TRBD1	TRBJ2-2
TGCGCCAGCAGCTTGTTTCAGAGGCCCCACGAGCAGTACTTC	CASSLFQRPHEQYF	.	TRBV5-1	.	TRBJ2-7
TGTGCCAGCAGTCAACTAACAGGGTCGTTGCAGTACTTC	CASSQLTGSLQYF	.	TRBV2	.	TRBJ2-7
TGTGCCAGTCGGGGCAGGGGGTATGAGCAGTTCTTC	CASRGRGYEQFF	.	TRBV19	TRBD1	TRBJ2-1
TGTGCCAGCAGTGCGTACAGGGGAGTGGGAGAAAAACTGTTTTTT	CASSAYRGVGEKLFF	many	TRBV12-3/TRBV12-4	TRBD1	TRBJ1-4